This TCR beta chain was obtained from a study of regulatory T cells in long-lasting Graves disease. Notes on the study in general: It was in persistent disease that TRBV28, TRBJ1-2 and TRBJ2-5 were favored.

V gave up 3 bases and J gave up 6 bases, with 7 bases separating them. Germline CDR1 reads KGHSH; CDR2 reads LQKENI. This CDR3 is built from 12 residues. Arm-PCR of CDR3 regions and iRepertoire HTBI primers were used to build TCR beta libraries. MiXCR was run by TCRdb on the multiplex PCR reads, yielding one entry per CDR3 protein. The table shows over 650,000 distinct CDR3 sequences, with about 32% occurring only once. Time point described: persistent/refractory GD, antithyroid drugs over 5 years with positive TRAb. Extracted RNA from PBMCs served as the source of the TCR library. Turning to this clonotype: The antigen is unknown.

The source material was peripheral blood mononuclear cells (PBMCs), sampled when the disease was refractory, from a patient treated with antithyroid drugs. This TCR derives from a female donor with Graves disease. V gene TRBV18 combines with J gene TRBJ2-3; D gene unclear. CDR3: CASSPVGDTQYF. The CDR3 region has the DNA TGTGCCAGCTCACCGGTGGGGGATACGCAGTATTTT.